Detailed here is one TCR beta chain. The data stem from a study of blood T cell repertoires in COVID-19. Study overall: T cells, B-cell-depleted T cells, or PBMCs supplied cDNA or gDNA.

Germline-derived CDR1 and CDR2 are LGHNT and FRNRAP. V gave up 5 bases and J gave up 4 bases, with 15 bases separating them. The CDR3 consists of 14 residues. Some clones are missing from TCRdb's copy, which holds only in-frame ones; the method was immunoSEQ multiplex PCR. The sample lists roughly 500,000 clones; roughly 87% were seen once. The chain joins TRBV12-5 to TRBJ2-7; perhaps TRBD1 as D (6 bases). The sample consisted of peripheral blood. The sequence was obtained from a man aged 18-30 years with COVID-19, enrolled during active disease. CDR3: CASGPHYRVYEQYF. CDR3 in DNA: TGTGCTAGTGGTCCCCATTACAGGGTATACGAGCAGTACTTC.